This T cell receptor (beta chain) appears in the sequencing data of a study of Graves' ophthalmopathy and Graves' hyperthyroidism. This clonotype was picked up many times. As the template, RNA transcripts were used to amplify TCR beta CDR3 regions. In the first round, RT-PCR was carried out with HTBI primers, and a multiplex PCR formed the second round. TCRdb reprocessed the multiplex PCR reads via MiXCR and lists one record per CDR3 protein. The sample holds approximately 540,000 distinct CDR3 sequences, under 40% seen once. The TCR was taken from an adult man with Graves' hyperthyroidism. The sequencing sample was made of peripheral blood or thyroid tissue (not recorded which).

DNA of the CDR3: TGTGCCACCAGCCCCCGGACAGGGCTGAACACTGAAGCTTTCTTT. Amino acid sequence: CATSPRTGLNTEAFF. This sequence joins TRBV15 and TRBJ1-1, with TRBD1 matching 8 bases. This CDR3 is 15 amino acids long. With 5 bases clipped from V and 0 bases from J, the junction kept 5 bases outside the gene matches. The germline CDR1 and CDR2 sequences are LNHNV and YYDKDF (reference sequence).